Each of the 11 T cell receptor beta chains below was sequenced from the same sample in a study of cytomegalovirus exposure and HLA in healthy donors. With 60 Vbeta and 13 Jbeta primers, the PCR was carried out. The data were produced by immunoSEQ multiplex PCR, yet TCRdb's version contains in-frame clones alone and is incomplete. The repertoire holds over 200,000 clones, with over 75% as singletons. Sequenced input: PBMCs. The receptors originated from a male donor in good health and CMV-seronegative.

This clone was found a few times. The chain couples TRBV4-3 to TRBJ2-7, with D possibly being TRBD1 (5 bases). V lost 5 bases and J 0 bases, leaving 14 bases between the germline ends. The CDR3 runs 15 residues. CDR1 is LGHNA and CDR2 is YSLEER in the germline V gene. CDR3 residues: CASSKQALSSYEQYF. The CDR3 coding sequence is TGCGCCAGCAGCAAACAGGCGCTTAGCTCCTACGAGCAGTACTTC.

The J gene is TRBJ2-7, the V gene TRBV2, with 8 nucleotides matching TRBD1. CDR1 and CDR2 from the germline V gene are SNHLY and FYNNEI. Trimming removed 5 bases from V and 3 bases from J; junction bases left unmatched: 3. The CDR3 is made up of 13 amino acids. The CDR3 loop reads CASSWTGSYEQYF. CDR3 nucleotides: TGTGCCAGCAGTTGGACAGGGAGCTACGAGCAGTACTTC.

The chain uses TRBV5-1 and TRBJ2-5; possible D gene TRBD2, 6 bases. The germline V and J ends were trimmed by 2 bases and 5 bases, with 16 bases remaining between them. The CDR3 is made up of 15 amino acids. Germline CDR1 SGHRS, CDR2 YFSETQ. The CDR3 DNA follows: TGCGCCAGCAGCTTTGGAGGGAGCCTTCATGAGACCCAGTACTTC. Protein: CASSFGGSLHETQYF.

This rearrangement joins TRBV9 to TRBJ1-1; TRBD1 matches 8 bases. CDR1 is SGDLS, CDR2 YYNGEE, per germline. This CDR3 region has 14 residues. The junction had 2 bases not matched to a gene; V was cut back by 4 bases and J by 0 bases. This chain's CDR3 is CASSTTGVNTEAFF. The CDR3 nucleotides read TGTGCCAGCAGCACGACAGGGGTGAACACTGAAGCTTTCTTT.

V usage is TRBV7-3 and J usage is TRBJ2-3; 8 positions agree with TRBD1. V lost 1 base and J lost 0; bases outside the gene matches: 0. In germline, CDR1 is SGHTA, CDR2 FQGTGA. The CDR3 extends over 15 amino acids. CDR3 protein: CASSLRQGSTDTQYF. The CDR3 DNA sequence: TGTGCCAGCAGCTTAAGACAGGGGAGCACAGATACGCAGTATTTT.

J is TRBJ2-7 and V is TRBV2, with TRBD2 identical over 10 bases. Germline values: CDR1 SNHLY, CDR2 FYNNEI. The junction had 6 bases not matched to a gene; V was cut back by 2 bases and J by 5 bases. The CDR3 consists of 15 residues. The CDR3 protein is CASSEIPLAGDEQYF. CDR3 nucleotides: TGTGCCAGCAGTGAAATCCCCCTAGCGGGAGACGAGCAGTACTTC.

This clone was recorded once. The chain uses TRBV18 and TRBJ1-2; tentative D call: TRBD1 (6 bases). This CDR3 region has 15 residues. Germline lookup yields CDR1 KGHSH and CDR2 LQKENI. Trimming pared 1 base from V and 0 bases from J, leaving 9 bases between. The CDR3 coding sequence is TGTGCCAGCTCACCACAGGGGGATCCTAACTATGGCTACACCTTC. This translates into CASSPQGDPNYGYTF.

This clone was observed a single time. The gene calls are TRBV9 and TRBJ2-5; possible D gene TRBD1, 5 bases. The CDR3 contains 14 residues. Trimming pared 0 bases from V and 4 bases from J, leaving 10 bases between. The germline V gene encodes CDR1 SGDLS and CDR2 YYNGEE. CDR3 DNA sequence: TGTGCCAGCAGCGTAGGGCAGGGTGGAGAGACCCAGTACTTC. Protein sequence: CASSVGQGGETQYF.

The V gene is TRBV13, the J gene TRBJ2-2, with 9 bases aligning to TRBD1. In germline, CDR1 is PRHDT, CDR2 FYEKMQ (reference sequence). CDR3 length: 17 amino acids. V shed 7 bases and J 3 bases; nucleotides not matched to a gene: 12. CDR3 coding DNA: TGTGCCAGCACCGAGAGTAGGGGACAGGGCTACACCGGGGAGCTGTTTTTT. Protein sequence: CASTESRGQGYTGELFF.

In this sample, this clone turned up a few times. The rearrangement links TRBV6-1 to TRBJ2-7, with TRBD1 identical over 9 bases. This CDR3 spans 15 amino acids. V gave up 1 base and J gave up 4 bases; unmatched junction bases: 5. From germline, CDR1 is MNHNS and CDR2 SASEGT. CDR3 in amino acids: CASSEGGTGFYEQYF. DNA for the CDR3: TGTGCCAGCAGTGAAGGCGGGACAGGGTTTTACGAGCAGTACTTC.

J is TRBJ1-3 and V is TRBV19, with a weak D call TRBD1 (6 bases). The CDR3 is 14 amino acids. V lost 9 bases and J lost 0, with 12 bases in between. Looked up from germline, CDR1 is LNHDA and CDR2 is SQIVND (reference sequence). The CDR3 is CARTGYSSGNTIYF. In nucleotides, the CDR3 is TGTGCCAGGACAGGCTATAGCTCTGGAAACACCATATATTTT.